The clone carrying this T cell receptor (beta chain) was detected once. Its antigen remains unidentified. Using immunoSEQ multiplex PCR, the repertoire was profiled, and TCRdb retains in-frame clones only, with some absent. The sample has approximately 65,000 clones; 75% to 90% are singletons. The record originates from a study of lymphopenia after photon versus proton radiotherapy. Findings of the study overall: Authors raise, but do not show, better survival with proton therapy. Photon-treated patients lost naive T cells and TCR diversity; proton-treated stayed stable.

This CDR3 comprises 19 residues. Germline V CDR1 and CDR2: SEHNR, FQNEAQ (reference sequence). V lost 5 bases, J lost 3 bases, and 20 bases stayed unmatched. This TCR came from an elderly man with esophageal cancer. This sample comprised peripheral blood, obtained from a patient treated with proton-based radiotherapy. V and J are TRBV7-9 and TRBJ1-2, with 8 bases fitting TRBD1. The CDR3 here is CASSHRLFRTGSFYYGYTF. The CDR3 DNA follows: TGTGCCAGCAGCCATCGTCTATTCCGGACAGGGAGTTTCTACTATGGCTACACCTTC.